This TCR beta chain was profiled in a study of blood T cell repertoires in COVID-19. Study summary: Samples representing acute and convalescent COVID-19 were sourced from the United States, Italy and Spain. PBMCs, B-cell-depleted T cells, or T cells were the source of the cDNA or gDNA that made up the material.

Sequencing was performed with immunoSEQ multiplex PCR; in TCRdb, only in-frame clones are kept and a portion is missing. Of about 210,000 clones in the sample, 65% to 90% are singletons; the top ten hold 9.7%. The germline V gene has CDR1 LNHDA and CDR2 SQIVND (reference sequence). CDR3 length equals 13 residues. V lost 4 bases and J lost 4, with 7 bases in between. The rearrangement joins TRBV19 to TRBJ2-2, with D tentatively TRBD2 (5 bases). This sequence was found in a man over 45 with active or convalescent COVID-19. The sample was peripheral blood. CDR3 sequence: CASSKRTTGELFF. The CDR3 region has the DNA TGTGCCAGTAGTAAGCGGACCACCGGGGAGCTGTTTTTT.